What follows are 5 T cell receptor beta chains derived from one specimen sequenced in a study of T cell repertoires in cytomegalovirus infection. One entry per CDR3 protein, called by TCRdb with MiXCR from the reads. The sample holds approximately 490,000 distinct CDR3 sequences, 10% to 12% seen once. Sequences were obtained from PBMCs. Every receptor here comes from a human donor in good health (CMV status not recorded). Some clones in this sample may be carry-over from other donors' samples.

This clonotype was seen many times. V and J are TRBV29-1 and TRBJ1-4; unclear D gene. CDR1 is SQVTM, CDR2 ANQGSEA, per germline. V lost 6 bases to trimming and J lost 7 bases, with 12 bases between them. This CDR3 contains 12 residues. CDR3 in amino acids: CSVLTKGEKLFF. The CDR3, as DNA: TGCAGCGTCCTAACCAAGGGTGAAAAACTGTTTTTT.

The table lists this clonotype with many counts. The V call is TRBV28, the J call TRBJ2-4; 10 positions agree with TRBD2. V gave up 3 bases and J gave up 3 bases; unmatched junction bases: 5. Germline CDR1 MDHEN, CDR2 SYDVKM. The CDR3 consists of 16 residues. In nucleotides, the CDR3 is TGTGCCAGCAGTTTCATAGCGGGAGGAGACAAAAACATTCAGTACTTC. This gives the protein CASSFIAGGDKNIQYF.

As regards this clonotype: A read error may be the cause here, since a much bigger clone is one base away. V is TRBV25-1 and J is TRBJ1-1; D is perhaps TRBD1 (6 bases). The V end lost 3 bases, the J end lost 4 bases, and 15 bases lay between the germline ends. Germline V lookup: CDR1 MGHDK, CDR2 SYGVNS. The length of the CDR3 is 15 residues. The CDR3 region is CASSDRTEKGTEAFF. The CDR3 region has the DNA TGTGCCAGCAGTGATAGGACAGAGAAGGGCACTGAAGCTTTCTTT.

This clonotype was recorded many times. The chain combines TRBV12-3 or TRBV12-4 with TRBJ2-1, with D perhaps TRBD2 (5 bases). The CDR3 has 15 amino acids. The ends were cut back, 3 bases at V and 1 base at J, with 10 bases in the middle. The CDR3 loop reads CASSLLAASYNEQFF. Written as DNA, the CDR3 is TGTGCCAGCAGTTTGCTAGCTGCGTCCTACAATGAGCAGTTCTTC.

The rearrangement joins TRBV5-1 to TRBJ2-1; D call uncertain. V was clipped by 0 bases and J by 3 bases, with 10 bases between them. The CDR3 totals 15 residues. Germline V gene lookup returns CDR1 SGHRS and CDR2 YFSETQ. This CDR3 reads CASSLEGSHYNEQFF. CDR3 in DNA: TGCGCCAGCAGCTTGGAAGGGTCCCACTACAATGAGCAGTTCTTC.